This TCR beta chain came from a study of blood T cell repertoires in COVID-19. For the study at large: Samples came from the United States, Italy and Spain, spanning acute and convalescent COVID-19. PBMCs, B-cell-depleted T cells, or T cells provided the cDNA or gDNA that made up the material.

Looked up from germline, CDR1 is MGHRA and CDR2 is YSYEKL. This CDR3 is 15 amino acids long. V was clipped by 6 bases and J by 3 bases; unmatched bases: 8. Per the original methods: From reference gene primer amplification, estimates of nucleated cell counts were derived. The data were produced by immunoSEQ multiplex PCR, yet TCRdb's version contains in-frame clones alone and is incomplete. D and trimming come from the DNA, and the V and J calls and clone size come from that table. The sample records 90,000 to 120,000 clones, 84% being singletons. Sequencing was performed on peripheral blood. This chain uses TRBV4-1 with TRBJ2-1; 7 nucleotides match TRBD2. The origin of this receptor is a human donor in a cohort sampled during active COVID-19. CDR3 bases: TGCGCCAGCAGGGGCTTGGGGGACTACTACAATGAGCAGTTCTTC. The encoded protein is CASRGLGDYYNEQFF.